This T cell receptor (beta chain) was captured in a study of T cells in localized non-small cell lung cancer. Method: immunoSEQ multiplex PCR; TCRdb's copy keeps in-frame clones and lacks some. The data hold tens of thousands of clones, with 85% to 90% observed a single time. Study-wide findings and caveats: Highest T cell clonality was seen in uninvolved adjacent lung, surpassing that measured in tumor. The study sequenced only one region of the tumor. As a result, intratumor heterogeneity could not be excluded and remains possible.

On this clone: Its specificity is unknown.

V shed 8 bases, J shed 5 bases, and the junction held 9 bases outside the gene matches. From germline, CDR1 is MNHNS and CDR2 SASEGT. This CDR3 has 14 residues. The specimen was peripheral blood, collected before any cancer treatment. The genes are TRBV6-1 and TRBJ2-5; 9 bases line up with TRBD2. This clonotype was obtained from a man between 40 and 70 years old with stage I squamous cell lung carcinoma. This CDR3 is CASSPAGGRETQYF. DNA of the CDR3: TGTGCCAGCTCCCCAGCGGGAGGCAGGGAGACCCAGTACTTC.